A selection of T cell receptor beta chains follows, all from one sample in a study of blood T cells in healthy people across ages. Via MiXCR, TCRdb re-called the 5' RACE reads, giving one row per CDR3 protein. The data show some 730,000 distinct CDR3 sequences, 20% to 25% seen once. The source material was blood. The receptors shown here come from a man aged 70-80 years in good health. CDR3s include the opening cysteine and the closing phenylalanine or tryptophan.

j_gene,v_gene,CDR3aa
TRBJ2-1,TRBV18,CASSPPRQGWNEQFF
TRBJ2-3,TRBV9,CASSVDVGGGADTQYF
TRBJ1-4,TRBV3-1,CASSPATNEKLFF
TRBJ1-1,TRBV12-3/TRBV12-4,CASRLTTTGTTEAFF
TRBJ2-5,TRBV30,CAWSVRETQYF
TRBJ1-1,TRBV5-1,CASSYENTEAFF
TRBJ1-1,TRBV29-1,CSVEDIRDNTEAFF
TRBJ1-2,TRBV19,CASSWGQTFGGYTF
TRBJ2-5,TRBV28,CASTAAGLLYF
TRBJ1-3,TRBV5-1,CASSASGGTGNTIYF
TRBJ1-1,TRBV5-1,CASSLEAAFTEAFF
TRBJ2-5,TRBV18,CASSPLAGDTMETQYF
NA,TRBV5-1,CASSLGVRGVTSYEQYF
TRBJ2-7,TRBV7-9,CASSLGGTGTYGQYF